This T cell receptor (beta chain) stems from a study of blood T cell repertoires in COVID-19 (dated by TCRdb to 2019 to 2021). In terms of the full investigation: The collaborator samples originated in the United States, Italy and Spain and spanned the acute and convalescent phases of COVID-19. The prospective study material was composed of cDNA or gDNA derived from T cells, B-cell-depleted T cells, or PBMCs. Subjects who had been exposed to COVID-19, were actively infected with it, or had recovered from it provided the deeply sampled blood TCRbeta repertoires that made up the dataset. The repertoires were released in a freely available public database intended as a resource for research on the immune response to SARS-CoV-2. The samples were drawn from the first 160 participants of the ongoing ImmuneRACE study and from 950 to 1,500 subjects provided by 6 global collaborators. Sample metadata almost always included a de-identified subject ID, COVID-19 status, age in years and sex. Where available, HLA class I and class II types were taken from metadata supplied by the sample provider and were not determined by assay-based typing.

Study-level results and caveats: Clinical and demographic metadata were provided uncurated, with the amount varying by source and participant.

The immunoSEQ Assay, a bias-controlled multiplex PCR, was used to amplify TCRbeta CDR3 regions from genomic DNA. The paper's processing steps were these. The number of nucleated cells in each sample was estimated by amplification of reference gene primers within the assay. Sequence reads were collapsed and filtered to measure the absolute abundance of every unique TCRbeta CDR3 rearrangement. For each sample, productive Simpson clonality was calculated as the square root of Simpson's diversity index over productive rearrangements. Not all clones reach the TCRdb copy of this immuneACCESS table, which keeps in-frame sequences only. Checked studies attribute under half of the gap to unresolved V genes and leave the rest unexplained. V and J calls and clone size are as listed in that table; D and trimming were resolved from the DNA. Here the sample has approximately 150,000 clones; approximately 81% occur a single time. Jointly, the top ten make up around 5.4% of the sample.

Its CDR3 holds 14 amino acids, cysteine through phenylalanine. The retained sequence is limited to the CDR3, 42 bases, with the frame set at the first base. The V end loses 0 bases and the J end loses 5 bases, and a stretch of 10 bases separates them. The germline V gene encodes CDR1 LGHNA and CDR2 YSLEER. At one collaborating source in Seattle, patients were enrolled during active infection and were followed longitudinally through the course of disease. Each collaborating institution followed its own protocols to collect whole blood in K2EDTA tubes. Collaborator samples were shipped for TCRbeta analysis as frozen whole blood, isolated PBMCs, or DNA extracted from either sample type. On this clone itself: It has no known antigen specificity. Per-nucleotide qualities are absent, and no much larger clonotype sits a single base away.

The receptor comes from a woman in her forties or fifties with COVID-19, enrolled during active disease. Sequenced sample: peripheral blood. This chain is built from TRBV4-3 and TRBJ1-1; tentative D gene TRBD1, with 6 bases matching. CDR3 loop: CASSQDRGWTEAFF. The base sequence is TGCGCCAGCAGCCAAGACAGGGGTTGGACTGAAGCTTTCTTT.